This TCR beta chain was captured by sequencing in a study of T cells in Graves' hyperthyroidism and ophthalmopathy. Using RNA transcripts as the source, TCR beta CDR3 regions were amplified. RT-PCR in the first round (using the HTBI primer set) targeted the TCR CDR3. Each CDR3 protein gets one entry after TCRdb re-called the multiplex PCR reads with MiXCR. The sample holds roughly 740,000 distinct CDR3 sequences, about 16% seen once. Broader study findings: Ophthalmopathy cases were set apart from stable hyperthyroidism by a 13 V-J model. The model's output predicted ophthalmopathy at a median of roughly 6.9 months prior to onset.

Graves' hyperthyroidism qualified as stable when ophthalmopathy did not progress within 18 months. In the case of this clonotype: The antigen remains unidentified.

This receptor was obtained from a man aged 18 to 35 with Graves' hyperthyroidism. The specimen sequenced was blood.

The CDR3 coding sequence is TGCGCCAGCAGCCCAACGACACCTTCTGGAAACACCATATATTTT. It encodes CASSPTTPSGNTIYF. This sequence joins TRBV5-1 and TRBJ1-3; no clear D gene. This CDR3 has 15 amino acids. Germline CDR1 SGHRS, CDR2 YFSETQ. V lost 4 bases, J lost 1 base, and 12 bases lay in between.